The 21 T cell receptor beta chains in this list originate from one sample, sequenced in a study of cytomegalovirus exposure and HLA in healthy donors. A multiplex PCR was run with 60 Vbeta primers and 13 Jbeta primers. The assay was immunoSEQ multiplex PCR, and TCRdb's table has in-frame clones only and misses some. The data show 65,000 to 80,000 clones, around three quarters seen once. The sample consisted of PBMCs. The receptors were sampled from a woman aged 35 to 49 in good health and CMV-seropositive.

The chain employs TRBV6-1 and TRBJ1-1; D ambiguous. Germline lookup yields CDR1 MNHNS and CDR2 SASEGT. V lost 8 bases to trimming and J lost 4 bases, with 14 bases between them. The CDR3 has 13 residues. The CDR3 sequence is CASVWPGGTEAFF. The CDR3 DNA reads TGTGCCAGCGTCTGGCCCGGCGGCACTGAAGCTTTCTTT.

The chain employs TRBV7-9 and TRBJ2-2; tentative D call: TRBD2 (5 bases). The CDR3 totals 15 residues. The germline V gene has CDR1 SEHNR and CDR2 FQNEAQ (reference sequence). V lost 10 bases and J 1 base, leaving 16 bases between the germline ends. CDR3 amino acids: CATRGSVVNTGELFF. The CDR3 DNA reads TGTGCCACAAGAGGGTCGGTGGTGAACACCGGGGAGCTGTTTTTT.

The chain is built from TRBV5-6 and TRBJ1-5; TRBD1 matches 7 bases. The trim removed 0 bases at V and 4 bases at J, leaving 4 bases unmatched. The CDR3 length is 15 residues. Germline V lookup: CDR1 SGHDT, CDR2 YYEEEE. The CDR3 region is CASSLDGTENQPQHF. The CDR3 nucleotides read TGTGCCAGCAGCTTGGACGGGACAGAGAATCAGCCCCAGCATTTT.

The chain has TRBV10-3 and TRBJ1-3, with a tentative D call TRBD1 (6 bases). This CDR3 contains 12 residues. Trimming removed 10 bases at V and 3 bases at J, with 10 bases between. In germline, CDR1 is ENHRY, CDR2 SYGVKD. CDR3 in amino acids: CASAGVGNTIYF. Written as DNA, the CDR3 is TGTGCCAGCGCAGGGGTTGGAAACACCATATATTTT.

The CDR3 here is CASSQVTGGTGELFF. Written as DNA, the CDR3 is TGTGCCAGCAGCCAAGTCACCGGGGGCACCGGGGAGCTGTTTTTT. V usage is TRBV4-2 and J usage is TRBJ2-2, with D possibly being TRBD2 (6 bases). Deletions cut 1 base from V and 4 bases from J, with 10 bases between. Germline V gene sequence: CDR1 LGHNA, CDR2 YNFKEQ. This CDR3 spans 15 amino acids.

V and J are TRBV5-1 and TRBJ2-6; the match to TRBD2 covers 8 bases. V lost 4 bases, J lost 0 bases, and 6 bases stayed unmatched. This CDR3 region has 17 residues. Germline V gene lookup returns CDR1 SGHRS and CDR2 YFSETQ. The DNA for the CDR3 is TGCGCCAGCAGCCTGAGGCGGGGGGCCTCTGGGGCCAACGTCCTGACTTTC. Its protein is CASSLRRGASGANVLTF.

This chain links TRBV7-9 with TRBJ1-5; weak D call: TRBD1 (5 bases). The CDR3 runs 14 residues. In germline, CDR1 is SEHNR, CDR2 FQNEAQ (reference sequence). Trimming removed 5 bases from V and 4 bases from J, with 12 bases in between. CDR3 residues: CASSLTGGNQPQHF. As DNA, the CDR3 is TGTGCCAGCAGCCTAACCGGGGGGAATCAGCCCCAGCATTTT.

The rearrangement links TRBV19 to TRBJ2-1; D gene uncertain. The germline CDR1 and CDR2 sequences are LNHDA and SQIVND (reference sequence). V was cut by 8 bases and J by 5 bases, with 7 bases left in between. CDR3 length: 11 amino acids. The DNA of the CDR3 is TGTGCCAGTCGAGTGGACAATGAGCAGTTCTTC. Translated: CASRVDNEQFF.

The chain joins TRBV7-9 to TRBJ1-2; D is uncertain. Per germline, CDR1 SEHNR and CDR2 FQNEAQ (reference sequence). The length of the CDR3 is 13 residues. The V and J ends lost 2 bases and 5 bases respectively, with 9 bases between them. CDR3 loop: CASSLIDGYGYTF. The CDR3 nucleotides read TGTGCCAGCAGCTTAATCGACGGGTATGGCTACACCTTC.

This chain connects TRBV27 to TRBJ2-5; D is possibly TRBD2 (6 bases). The germline CDR1 and CDR2 sequences are MNHEY and SMNVEV (reference sequence). The ends were cut back, 6 bases at V and 3 bases at J, with 14 bases in the middle. This CDR3 comprises 14 residues. This CDR3 reads CASRSLGGKETQYF. CDR3 DNA: TGTGCCAGCAGGTCGTTGGGGGGAAAAGAGACCCAGTACTTC.

J is TRBJ2-5 and V is TRBV6-5; 13 positions match TRBD2. With V trimmed by 6 bases and J by 6 bases, 7 bases remained unmatched. Germline V gene sequence: CDR1 MNHEY, CDR2 SVGAGI. This CDR3 contains 15 residues. The CDR3: CASSPGLAGVKTQYF. The CDR3 region has the DNA TGTGCCAGCAGCCCAGGACTAGCGGGGGTTAAGACCCAGTACTTC.

The rearrangement uses TRBV2 and TRBJ1-4; D is possibly TRBD1 (5 bases). CDR1 is SNHLY and CDR2 is FYNNEI in the germline V gene. The V end was cut by 7 bases, the J end by 5 bases, with 14 bases between. This CDR3 spans 14 amino acids. The CDR3 here is CASNAGTRNEKLFF. The CDR3 region has the DNA TGTGCCAGCAATGCCGGGACTCGAAATGAAAAACTGTTTTTT.

V usage is TRBV9 and J usage is TRBJ1-4, with 7 bases lining up with TRBD1. CDR1 is SGDLS, CDR2 YYNGEE, per germline. V gave up 2 bases and J gave up 7 bases; unmatched junction bases: 5. The CDR3 contains 14 residues. CDR3 loop: CASSVTGDGEKLFF. The CDR3 DNA sequence: TGTGCCAGCAGCGTTACAGGGGATGGTGAAAAACTGTTTTTT. Together with reference TRBV9 and TRBJ1-4, the CDR3 gives the full variable domain: DSGVTQTPKHLITATGQRVTLRCSPRSGDLSVYWYQQSLDQGLQFLIQYYNGEERAKGNILERFSAQQFPDLHSELNLSSLELGDSALYFCASSVTGDGEKLFFGSGTQLSVL.

This chain connects TRBV12-5 to TRBJ2-6, with D unresolved. Trimming took 3 bases from V and 0 from J, leaving 6 bases between them. The germline gives CDR1 LGHNT, CDR2 FRNRAP. This CDR3 region has 15 residues. CDR3 in DNA: TGTGCTAGTGGTTTTTCCCTCTCTGGGGCCAACGTCCTGACTTTC. Residues: CASGFSLSGANVLTF.

CDR3: CSVGPGAYEQYF. The CDR3 DNA sequence: TGCAGCGTTGGTCCGGGAGCCTACGAGCAGTACTTC. This chain connects TRBV29-1 to TRBJ2-7; TRBD2 is a possible D gene (6 bases). Germline V gene lookup returns CDR1 SQVTM and CDR2 ANQGSEA. The V end was cut by 4 bases, the J end by 2 bases, with 9 bases between. This CDR3 has 12 residues.

The rearrangement links TRBV30 to TRBJ1-1, with D perhaps matching TRBD1 (5 bases). The CDR3 sequence is 12 residues long. V dropped 0 bases and J dropped 6 bases, with 8 bases sitting between them. CDR1 and CDR2 (germline): GTSNPN, SVGIG (reference sequence). The CDR3 nucleotides read TGTGCCTGGAGTGTCGGGGGACCTGAAGCTTTCTTT. As protein: CAWSVGGPEAFF.

The genes are TRBV7-2 and TRBJ2-3; 11 bases match TRBD2. The J segment lost 3 bases and the V segment lost 3 bases, leaving 11 bases of the junction unmatched. The CDR3 covers 18 residues. CDR1 SGHTA and CDR2 FQGNSA come from the germline V gene. CDR3 bases: TGTGCCAGCAGCTTTGAAGTGAGGGCTAGCGGGAGGACAGATACGCAGTATTTT. It codes for CASSFEVRASGRTDTQYF.

This clone has more than one count but fewer than ten. The chain carries TRBV27 and TRBJ1-4; D gene uncertain. The CDR3 is 14 residues long. V lost 3 bases to trimming and J lost 5 bases, with 10 bases between them. The germline V gene has CDR1 MNHEY and CDR2 SMNVEV (reference sequence). The CDR3: CASSLRGENEKLFF. CDR3 in DNA: TGTGCCAGCAGTTTGCGGGGAGAGAATGAAAAACTGTTTTTT.

This chain uses TRBV11-2 with TRBJ2-7; 7 positions match TRBD1. There are 14 residues in the CDR3. Germline CDR1 and CDR2: SGHAT and FQNNGV. V was clipped by 7 bases and J by 4 bases; unmatched bases: 10. The CDR3 bases are TGTGCCAGCACCAACACGGGACAGATTTACGAGCAGTACTTC. This gives the protein CASTNTGQIYEQYF.

CDR3: CASSISSASVVDTQYF. The CDR3 DNA follows: TGTGCCAGTAGTATATCCTCCGCTAGCGTAGTAGATACGCAGTATTTT. The chain carries TRBV19 and TRBJ2-3; possibly TRBD2 for D (6 bases). The CDR3 has 16 amino acids. Trimming took off 2 bases at V and 5 bases at J, with 17 bases between the two ends. Germline CDR1 LNHDA, CDR2 SQIVND (reference sequence).

This chain uses TRBV7-9 with TRBJ2-7, with 10 bases aligning to TRBD1. CDR1 is SEHNR, CDR2 FQNEAQ, per germline (reference sequence). V lost 3 bases to trimming and J lost 0 bases; unmatched junction nucleotides: 2. The CDR3 contains 15 residues. The DNA for the CDR3 is TGTGCCAGCAGCTTCCGGGACAGGGGCTCCTACGAGCAGTACTTC. It codes for CASSFRDRGSYEQYF.